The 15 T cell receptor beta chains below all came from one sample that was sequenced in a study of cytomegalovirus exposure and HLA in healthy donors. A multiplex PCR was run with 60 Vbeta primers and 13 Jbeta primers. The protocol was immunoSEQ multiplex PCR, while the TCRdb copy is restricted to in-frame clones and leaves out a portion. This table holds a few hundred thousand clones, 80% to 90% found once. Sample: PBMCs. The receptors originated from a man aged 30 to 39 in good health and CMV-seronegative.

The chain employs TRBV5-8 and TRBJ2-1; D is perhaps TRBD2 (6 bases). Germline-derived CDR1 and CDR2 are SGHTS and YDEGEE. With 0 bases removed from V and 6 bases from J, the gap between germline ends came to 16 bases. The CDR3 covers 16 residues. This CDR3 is CASSLGLFWRGNEQFF. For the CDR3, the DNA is TGTGCCAGCAGCTTGGGATTATTTTGGAGGGGCAATGAGCAGTTCTTC.

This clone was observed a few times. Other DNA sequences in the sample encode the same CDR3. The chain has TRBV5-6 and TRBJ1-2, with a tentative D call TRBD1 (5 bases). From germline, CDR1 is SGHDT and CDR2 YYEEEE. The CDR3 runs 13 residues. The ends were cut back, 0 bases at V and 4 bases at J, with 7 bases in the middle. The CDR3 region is CASSLGDSYGYTF. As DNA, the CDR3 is TGTGCCAGCAGCTTGGGAGACAGCTATGGCTACACCTTC. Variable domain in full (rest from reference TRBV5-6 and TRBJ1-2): DAGVTQSPTHLIKTRGQQVTLRCSPKSGHDTVSWYQQALGQGPQFIFQYYEEEERQRGNFPDRFSGHQFPNYSSELNVNALLLGDSALYLCASSLGDSYGYTFGSGTRLTVV.

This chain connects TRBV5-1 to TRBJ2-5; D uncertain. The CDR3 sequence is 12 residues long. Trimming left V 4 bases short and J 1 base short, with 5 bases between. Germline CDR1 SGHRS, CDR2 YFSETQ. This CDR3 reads CASSISQETQYF. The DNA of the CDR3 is TGCGCCAGCAGCATCTCCCAAGAGACCCAGTACTTC.

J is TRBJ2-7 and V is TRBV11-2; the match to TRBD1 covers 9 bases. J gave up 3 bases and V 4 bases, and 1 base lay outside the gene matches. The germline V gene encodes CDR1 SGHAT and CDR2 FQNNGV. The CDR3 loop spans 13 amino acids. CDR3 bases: TGTGCCAGCAGCTGGGACAGGGACTACGAGCAGTACTTC. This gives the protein CASSWDRDYEQYF.

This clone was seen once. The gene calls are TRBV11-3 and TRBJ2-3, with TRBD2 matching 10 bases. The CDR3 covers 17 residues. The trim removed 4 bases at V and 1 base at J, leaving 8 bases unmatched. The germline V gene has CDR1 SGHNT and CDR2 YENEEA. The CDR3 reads CASSSGGLAGGTDTQYF. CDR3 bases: TGTGCCAGCAGCTCCGGGGGGCTAGCGGGGGGCACAGATACGCAGTATTTT.

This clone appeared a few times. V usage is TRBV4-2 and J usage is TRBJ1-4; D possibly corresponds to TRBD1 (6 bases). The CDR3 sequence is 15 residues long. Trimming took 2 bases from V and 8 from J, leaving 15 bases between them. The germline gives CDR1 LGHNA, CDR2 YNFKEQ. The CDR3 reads CASSQSGGLREKLFF. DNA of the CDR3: TGTGCCAGCAGCCAAAGTGGGGGCCTGAGAGAAAAACTGTTTTTT.

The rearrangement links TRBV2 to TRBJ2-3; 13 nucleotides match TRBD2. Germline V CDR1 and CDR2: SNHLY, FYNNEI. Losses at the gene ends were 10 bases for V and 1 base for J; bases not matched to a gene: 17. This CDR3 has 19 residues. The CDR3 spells CATYRRMTSGGLGTDTQYF. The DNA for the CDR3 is TGTGCCACCTACCGAAGGATGACTAGCGGGGGGTTGGGCACAGATACGCAGTATTTT. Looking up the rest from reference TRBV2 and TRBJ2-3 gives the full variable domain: EPEVTQTPSHQVTQMGQEVILRCVPISNHLYFYWYRQILGQKVEFLVSFYNNEISEKSEIFDDQFSVERPDGSNFTLKIRSTKLEDSAMYFCATYRRMTSGGLGTDTQYFGPGTRLTVL.

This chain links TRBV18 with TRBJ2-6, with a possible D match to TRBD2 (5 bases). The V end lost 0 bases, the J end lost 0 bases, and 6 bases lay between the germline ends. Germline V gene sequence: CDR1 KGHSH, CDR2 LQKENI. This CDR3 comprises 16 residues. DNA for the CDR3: TGTGCCAGCTCACCACCCGGGAACTCTGGGGCCAACGTCCTGACTTTC. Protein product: CASSPPGNSGANVLTF.

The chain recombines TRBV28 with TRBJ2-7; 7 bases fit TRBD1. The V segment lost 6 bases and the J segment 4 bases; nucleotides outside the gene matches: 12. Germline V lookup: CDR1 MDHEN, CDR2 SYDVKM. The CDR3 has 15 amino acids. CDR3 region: CASRKFRDSGYEQYF. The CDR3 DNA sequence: TGTGCCAGCAGGAAATTCCGGGACAGTGGGTACGAGCAGTACTTC.

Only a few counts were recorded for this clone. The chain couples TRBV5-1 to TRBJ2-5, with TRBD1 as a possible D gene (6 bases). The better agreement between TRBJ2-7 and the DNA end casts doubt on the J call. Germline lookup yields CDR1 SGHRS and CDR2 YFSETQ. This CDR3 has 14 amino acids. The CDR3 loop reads CASSLQGESYEQYF. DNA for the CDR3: TGCGCCAGCAGCTTACAGGGCGAGTCCTACGAGCAGTACTTC.

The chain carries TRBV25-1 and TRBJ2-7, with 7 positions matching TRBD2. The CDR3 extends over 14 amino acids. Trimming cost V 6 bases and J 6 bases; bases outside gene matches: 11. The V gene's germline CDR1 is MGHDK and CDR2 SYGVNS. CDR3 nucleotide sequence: TGTGCCAGCAGGGGAGCGGGGCAACAAAGCGAGCAGTACTTC. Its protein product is CASRGAGQQSEQYF.

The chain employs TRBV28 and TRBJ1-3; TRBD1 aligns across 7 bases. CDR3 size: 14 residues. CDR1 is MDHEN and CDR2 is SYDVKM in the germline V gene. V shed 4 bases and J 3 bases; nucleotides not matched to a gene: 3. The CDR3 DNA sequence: TGTGCCAGCAGTTCGGGACAGTTTGGAAACACCATATATTTT. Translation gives CASSSGQFGNTIYF.

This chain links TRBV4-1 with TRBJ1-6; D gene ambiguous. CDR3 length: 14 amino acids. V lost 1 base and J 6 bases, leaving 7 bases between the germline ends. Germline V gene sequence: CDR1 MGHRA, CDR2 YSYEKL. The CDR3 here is CASSQAQFNSPLHF. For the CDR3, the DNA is TGCGCCAGCAGCCAAGCACAGTTTAATTCACCCCTCCACTTT.

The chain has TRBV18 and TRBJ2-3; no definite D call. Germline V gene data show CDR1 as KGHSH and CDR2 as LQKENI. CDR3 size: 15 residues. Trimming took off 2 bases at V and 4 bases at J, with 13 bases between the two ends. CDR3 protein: CASSPTRQVPDTQYF. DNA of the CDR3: TGTGCCAGCTCACCAACTCGGCAGGTCCCAGATACGCAGTATTTT.

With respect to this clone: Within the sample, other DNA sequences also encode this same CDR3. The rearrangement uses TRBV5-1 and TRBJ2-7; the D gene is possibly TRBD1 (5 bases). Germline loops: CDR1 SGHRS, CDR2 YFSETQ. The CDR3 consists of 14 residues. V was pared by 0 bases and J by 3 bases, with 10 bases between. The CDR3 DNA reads TGCGCCAGCAGCTTGGGGCAGGGTGGCTACGAGCAGTACTTC. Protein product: CASSLGQGGYEQYF.